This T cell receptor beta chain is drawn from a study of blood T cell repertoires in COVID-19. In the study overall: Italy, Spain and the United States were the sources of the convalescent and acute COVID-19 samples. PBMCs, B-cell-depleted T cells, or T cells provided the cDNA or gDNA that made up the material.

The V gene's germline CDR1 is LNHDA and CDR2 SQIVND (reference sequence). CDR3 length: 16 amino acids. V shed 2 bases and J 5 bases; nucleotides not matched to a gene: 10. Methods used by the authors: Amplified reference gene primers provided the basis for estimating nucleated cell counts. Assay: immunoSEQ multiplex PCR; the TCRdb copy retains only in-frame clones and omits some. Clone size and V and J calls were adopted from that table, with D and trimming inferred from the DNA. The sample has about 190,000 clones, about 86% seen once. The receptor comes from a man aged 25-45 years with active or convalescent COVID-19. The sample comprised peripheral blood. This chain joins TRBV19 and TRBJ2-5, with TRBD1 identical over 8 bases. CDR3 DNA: TGTGCCAGTAGTATAACTAGGGGGACAGGAGCGGAGACCCAGTACTTC. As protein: CASSITRGTGAETQYF.